This paragraph reports one TCR beta chain. Study processing details: Estimated nucleated cell counts came from reference gene primer amplification. Measured with immunoSEQ multiplex PCR; TCRdb has only the in-frame clones, and not every one. V, J and clone size are taken as reported in that table, and D and trimming were inferred from the DNA itself. The data contain about 430,000 clones, 88% of them singletons. The study drew participants aged about 18 to 89 years from 24 US areas. This sample was taken from a study of blood T cell repertoires in COVID-19. Study-level background: Samples of COVID-19 (acute and convalescent) were obtained from the United States, Italy and Spain. PBMCs, B-cell-depleted T cells, or T cells provided the cDNA or gDNA that made up the material.

The CDR3 covers 15 residues. V lost 5 bases and J 4 bases, leaving 17 bases between the germline ends. Germline V gene sequence: CDR1 LGHNT, CDR2 FRNRAP. The chain employs TRBV12-5 and TRBJ1-2; tentatively, D is TRBD1 (6 bases). This clonotype was sampled from a woman aged 25-40 years with acute COVID-19. The sample taken for sequencing was PBMCs or T cells enriched from blood (not recorded which). The CDR3 reads CASGPELQGTYGYTF. The CDR3 DNA sequence: TGTGCTAGTGGTCCCGAACTACAGGGTACCTATGGCTACACCTTC.